Listed here are 4 T cell receptor beta chains from one sample, sequenced in a study of blood T cell repertoires in COVID-19. The protocol was immunoSEQ multiplex PCR, while the TCRdb copy is restricted to in-frame clones and leaves out a portion. Among 310,000 or so clones listed, around 86% were seen once. The sequencing sample was made of peripheral blood. These receptors were obtained from a woman in her twenties or thirties who had recovered from COVID-19.

The gene calls are TRBV29-1 and TRBJ2-1; TRBD2 matches 15 bases. The V gene's germline CDR1 is SQVTM and CDR2 ANQGSEA. The J segment lost 7 bases and the V segment lost 7 bases, leaving 8 bases of the junction unmatched. The CDR3 runs 15 residues. Here the CDR3 reads CSGTSGRAYRNEQFF. CDR3 coding DNA: TGCAGCGGGACTAGCGGGAGGGCCTATCGGAATGAGCAGTTCTTC.

The chain carries TRBV7-2 and TRBJ2-1, with D possibly TRBD1 on 5 matching bases. Trimming stripped 2 bases from V and 2 bases from J, with 10 bases between. The V gene's germline CDR1 is SGHTA and CDR2 FQGNSA. The length of the CDR3 is 15 residues. CDR3 loop: CASSLNAGPYNEQFF. The CDR3 DNA reads as TGTGCCAGCAGCTTAAACGCAGGGCCCTACAATGAGCAGTTCTTC.

The chain employs TRBV6-1 and TRBJ2-2; the match to TRBD2 covers 10 bases. This CDR3 spans 15 amino acids. V dropped 7 bases and J dropped 6; count of bases not matched to a gene: 8. Germline values: CDR1 MNHNS, CDR2 SASEGT. The CDR3 here is CASTKLAGSAGELFF. Here the CDR3 DNA reads TGTGCCAGCACCAAACTAGCGGGGTCGGCCGGGGAGCTGTTTTTT.

The chain carries TRBV20-1 and TRBJ2-7; D gene uncertain. CDR3 length: 11 residues. The V gene's germline CDR1 is DFQATT and CDR2 SNEGSKA (reference sequence). V was clipped by 5 bases and J by 0 bases, with 5 bases between them. Here the CDR3 reads CSAHSSYEQYF. CDR3 nucleotides: TGCAGTGCTCATAGCTCCTACGAGCAGTACTTC.